This T cell receptor (beta chain) is drawn from a study of cytomegalovirus exposure and HLA in healthy donors. Whole-study results and caveats: Earlier analysis found most TCR beta V segments productive about 87% or about 30% of the time. Researchers reported that a few CMV-associated chains were confirmed in vitro as CMV antigen-specific.

For this clone: Its antigen is undetermined.

V was pared by 0 bases and J by 7 bases, with 16 bases between. Germline-derived CDR1 and CDR2 are SGHVS and FNYEAQ. The CDR3 spans 15 residues. Both 60 Vbeta primers and 13 Jbeta primers went into the PCR. Assay used: immunoSEQ multiplex PCR; TCRdb lists only in-frame clones, some missing. Among some 150,000 clones listed, over 60% were seen once. The receptor's source is a woman aged 45-65 years in good health and CMV-seronegative. The rearrangement uses TRBV7-6 and TRBJ2-7; D might be TRBD1 (5 bases). What was sequenced was PBMCs. CDR3 sequence: CASSLAQDRRREQYF. The CDR3, as DNA: TGTGCCAGCAGCTTAGCCCAAGACAGACGGAGAGAGCAGTACTTC.